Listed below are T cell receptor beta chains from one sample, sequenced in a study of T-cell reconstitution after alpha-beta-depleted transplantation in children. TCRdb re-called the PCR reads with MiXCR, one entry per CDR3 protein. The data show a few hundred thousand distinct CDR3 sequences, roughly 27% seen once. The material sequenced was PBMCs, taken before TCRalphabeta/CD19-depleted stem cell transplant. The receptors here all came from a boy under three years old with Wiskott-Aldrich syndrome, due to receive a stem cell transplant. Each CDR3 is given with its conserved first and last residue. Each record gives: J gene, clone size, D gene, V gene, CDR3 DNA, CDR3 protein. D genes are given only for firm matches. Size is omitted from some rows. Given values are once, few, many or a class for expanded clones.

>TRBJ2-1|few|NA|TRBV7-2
TGTGCCAGCAGCTCTAGCCACTCCTACAATGAGCAGTTCTTC
CASSSSHSYNEQFF
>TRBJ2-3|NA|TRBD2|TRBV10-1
TGCGCCAGCAGTTACCGAGGACTAGCAATTCCAGATACGCAGTATTTT
CASSYRGLAIPDTQYF
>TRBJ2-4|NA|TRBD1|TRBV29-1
TGCAGCGGGAGTAAACAGGGGGCGAACATTCAGTACTTC
CSGSKQGANIQYF
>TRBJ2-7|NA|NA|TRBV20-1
TGCAGTGCTTACGGACTCTACTACGAGCAGTACTTC
CSAYGLYYEQYF
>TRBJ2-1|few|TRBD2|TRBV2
TGTGCCAGAGAGGCCCGAACTAGCGGGGTATACAATGAGCAGTTCTTC
CAREARTSGVYNEQFF
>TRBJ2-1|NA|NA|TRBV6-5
TGTGCCAGCAGTTCCACTAGTCTAGAATACAATGAGCAGTTCTTC
CASSSTSLEYNEQFF
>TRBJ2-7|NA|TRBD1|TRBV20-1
TGCAGTGCCCACCGGACAGGGGTTTCGGGCGAGCAGTACTTC
CSAHRTGVSGEQYF
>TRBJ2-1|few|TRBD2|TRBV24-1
TGTGCCACCAGTGAAGACAGCGGGAGAGCTTACAATGAGCAGTTCTTC
CATSEDSGRAYNEQFF
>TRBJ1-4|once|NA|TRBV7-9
TGTGCCAGCAGCGGGATTAGGGGCTCTAATGAAAAACTGTTTTTT
CASSGIRGSNEKLFF
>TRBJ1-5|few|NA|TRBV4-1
TGCGCCAGCAGCCCAGACTGGAATAGCAATCAGCCCCAGCATTTT
CASSPDWNSNQPQHF
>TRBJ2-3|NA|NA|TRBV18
TGTGCCAGCTCACCGTTAAGAGCGGCTCTCACAGATACGCAGTATTTT
CASSPLRAALTDTQYF
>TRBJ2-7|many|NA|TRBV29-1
TGCAGCGTAAAGTCTGGGTCCACCCCAAAAGAGCAGTACTTC
CSVKSGSTPKEQYF
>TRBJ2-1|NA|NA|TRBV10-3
TGTGCCATCGGAGGGGATTCCCACTCCTACAATGAGCAGTTCTTC
CAIGGDSHSYNEQFF
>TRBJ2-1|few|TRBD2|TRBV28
TGTGCCAGCAGTTTATTTGTAGCGGGAACCATGGGTGAGCAGTTCTTC
CASSLFVAGTMGEQFF
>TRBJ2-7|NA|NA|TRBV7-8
TGTGCCAGCAGCTCCGGGACGACGGGTGATTACGAGCAGTACTTC
CASSSGTTGDYEQYF
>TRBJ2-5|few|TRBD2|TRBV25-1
TGTGCCAGCAGTGAATGGGGGGGATCGCGGCTAGAGACCCAGTACTTC
CASSEWGGSRLETQYF
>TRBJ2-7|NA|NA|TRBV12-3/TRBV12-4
TGTGCCAGCAGTCGGACACAAGGCGAGCAGTACTTC
CASSRTQGEQYF